The clone carrying this T cell receptor beta chain was seen only once. Its antigen is undetermined. Sample treatment: approximately nine-day PBMC culture with coronavirus spike peptide pools or control peptides (ViraFEST assay). The data belong to a study of vaccination and CD4 T cells after COVID-19. This CDR3 comprises 14 residues. Looked up from germline, CDR1 is GTSNPN and CDR2 is SVGIG (reference sequence). V trimming: 8 bases; J trimming: 1 base; junction bases outside the gene matches: 8. The assay that was used to sequence DNA from cultured CD4+ T cells was the Oncomine TCR Beta short-read assay. In TCRdb, the PCR reads were re-called with MiXCR into one record per CDR3 protein. The sample has 15,000 to 20,000 distinct CDR3 sequences, approximately 54% seen once.

The chain carries TRBV30 and TRBJ1-5; 7 bases fit TRBD1. Sequencing was performed on CD4+ T cells from blood, cultured in vitro. This clonotype was obtained from a human donor who had recovered from COVID-19. The CDR3 loop is CAGMTGKSNQPQHF. In nucleotides, the CDR3 is TGTGCCGGAATGACAGGGAAGAGCAATCAGCCCCAGCATTTT.